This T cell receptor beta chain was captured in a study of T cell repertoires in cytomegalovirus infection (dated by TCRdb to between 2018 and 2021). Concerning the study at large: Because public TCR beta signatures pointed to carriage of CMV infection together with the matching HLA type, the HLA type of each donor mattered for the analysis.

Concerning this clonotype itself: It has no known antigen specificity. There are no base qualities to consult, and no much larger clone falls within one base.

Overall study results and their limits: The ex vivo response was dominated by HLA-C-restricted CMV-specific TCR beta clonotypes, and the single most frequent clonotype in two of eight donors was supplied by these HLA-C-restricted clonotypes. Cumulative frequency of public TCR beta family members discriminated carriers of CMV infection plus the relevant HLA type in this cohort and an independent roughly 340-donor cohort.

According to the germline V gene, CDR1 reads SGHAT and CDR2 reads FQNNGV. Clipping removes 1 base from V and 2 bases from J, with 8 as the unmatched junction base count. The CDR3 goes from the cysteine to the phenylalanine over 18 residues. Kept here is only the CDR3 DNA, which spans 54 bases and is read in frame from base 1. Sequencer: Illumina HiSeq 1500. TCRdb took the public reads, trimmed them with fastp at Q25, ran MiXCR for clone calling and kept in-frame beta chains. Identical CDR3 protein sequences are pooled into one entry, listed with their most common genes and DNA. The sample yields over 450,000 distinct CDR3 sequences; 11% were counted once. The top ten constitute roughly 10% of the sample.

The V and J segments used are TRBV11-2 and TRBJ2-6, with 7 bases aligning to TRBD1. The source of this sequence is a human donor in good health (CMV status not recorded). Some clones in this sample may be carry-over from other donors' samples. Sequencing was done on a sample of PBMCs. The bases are TGTGCCAGCAGCTTAGGGGACAGAAGTTCCCCTGGGGCCAACGTCCTGACTTTC. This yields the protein CASSLGDRSSPGANVLTF.